This TCR beta chain was observed in a study of cytomegalovirus exposure and HLA in healthy donors. All the people who gave samples were healthy bone marrow donors. Concerning this clone itself: The antigen is undetermined.

The CDR3 covers 13 residues. Germline lookup yields CDR1 SQVTM and CDR2 ANQGSEA. J was trimmed by 6 bases and V by 6 bases; bases with no gene match: 6. Amplification used 60 Vbeta primers and 13 Jbeta primers. Measured with immunoSEQ multiplex PCR; TCRdb has only the in-frame clones, and not every one. The table lists under 150,000 clones, around 72% of them singletons. General study findings and limits: Some TCR beta chains (roughly 150 of them) were listed as cytomegalovirus-associated. Later on, an analysis showed TCR association rates differing by HLA locus, with DRB1 the most and HLA-C the fewest. In an earlier analysis, in 540 or so donors, most V segments appeared productive either ~87% or ~30% of the time.

Sequencing was performed on PBMCs. The chain has TRBV29-1 and TRBJ1-4; the match to TRBD1 covers 8 bases. The clonotype was recovered from a woman aged 18-29 years in good health and CMV-seronegative. The CDR3, as DNA: TGCAGCGTGAGGACAGGGATCGATGAAAAACTGTTTTTT. It is translated as CSVRTGIDEKLFF.